The 6 T cell receptor beta chains below come from one sample, sequenced in a study of CD8 T cells in ankylosing spondylitis. These receptors are not linked to any known antigen. Findings of the study overall: A TCR beta motif of roughly 8 highly homologous variants appeared characteristic of ankylosing spondylitis blood.

Each CDR3 protein is one row after TCRdb ran MiXCR on the 5' RACE reads. The sample lists 500,000 or so distinct CDR3 sequences; over 4% were seen once. The sequencing input was blood, either unsorted or a sorted T cell fraction (not recorded which). The receptors stem from a male donor with ankylosing spondylitis.

At least ten counts were recorded for this clonotype. One end of the junction is discordant with germline, which a read error may explain. The V and J genes are TRBV4-3 and TRBJ1-5; 9 bases match TRBD1. The CDR3 extends over 14 amino acids. Germline V gives CDR1 LGHNA, CDR2 YSLEER. The CDR3 nucleotides read TGTGCCAGCAGTAGAGGACAGGGGAATCAGCCCCAGCATTTT. Encoded protein: CASSRGQGNQPQHF.

This clonotype was recorded at least ten times. The CDR3 sequence is CASSGRYEQYF. CDR3 in DNA: TGTGCCAGCAGCGGCCGTTACGAGCAGTACTTC. This chain links TRBV21-1 with TRBJ2-7. TRBV21-1 is a known pseudogene. This CDR3 is 11 amino acids long.

This clonotype has at least ten counts. This chain connects TRBV7-9 to TRBJ1-4, with D possibly matching TRBD1 (5 bases). Per germline, CDR1 SEHNR and CDR2 FQNEAQ (reference sequence). The germline V and J ends were trimmed by 6 bases and 7 bases, with 21 bases remaining between them. This CDR3 has 16 residues. CDR3 nucleotides: TGTGCCAGCAGGAACGGAGGAAGGGGCGGGGGTGAAAAACTGTTTTTT. Its translation is CASRNGGRGGGEKLFF.

This clonotype was recorded a few times. The chain uses TRBV7-6 and TRBJ2-7; D remains unclear. The germline gives CDR1 SGHVS, CDR2 FNYEAQ. This CDR3 is 15 amino acids long. V was clipped by 6 bases and J by 6 bases, with 21 bases between them. CDR3 sequence: CASSISGPATSEQYF. The DNA for the CDR3 is TGTGCCAGCAGTATTTCGGGCCCCGCCACCAGCGAGCAGTACTTC. Filled out from reference TRBV7-6 and TRBJ2-7, the complete variable domain reads GAGVSQSPRYKVTKRGQDVALRCDPISGHVSLYWYRQALGQGPEFLTYFNYEAQQDKSGLPNDRFSAERPEGSISTLTIQRTEQRDSAMYRCASSISGPATSEQYFGPGTRLTVT.

This clonotype was found a few times. This chain joins TRBV3-1 and TRBJ2-3, with TRBD2 as a possible D gene (6 bases). V was pared by 2 bases and J by 4 bases, with 10 bases between. CDR1 is LGHDT and CDR2 is YNNKEL in the germline V gene (reference sequence). This CDR3 is 14 amino acids long. CDR3 nucleotide sequence: TGTGCCAGCAGCCAAAGACTAGTTGCAGATACGCAGTATTTT. Translating it yields CASSQRLVADTQYF.

This clonotype was detected ten times or more. This chain joins TRBV4-3 and TRBJ2-7, with 7 bases fitting TRBD1. J was trimmed by 3 bases and V by 4 bases; bases with no gene match: 9. CDR3 length equals 15 residues. Germline V gene lookup returns CDR1 LGHNA and CDR2 YSLEER. CDR3 amino acids: CASSPRQGKDYEQYF. DNA for the CDR3: TGCGCCAGCAGCCCTCGACAGGGTAAGGACTACGAGCAGTACTTC.